The sequence of this TCR beta chain was determined in a study of shared clonotypes between healthy human individuals. Donation came from healthy HIV-negative adults that had no recent acute infections or vaccinations. Libraries were prepared by immunoSEQ multiplex PCR; TCRdb keeps only in-frame clonotypes and omits some of them. Of roughly 450,000 clones listed, about four fifths are singletons. Germline CDR1 reads SGHTA; CDR2 reads FQGTGA. This CDR3 is 14 amino acids long. Trimming removed 2 bases from V and 8 bases from J; junction bases left unmatched: 7. General study findings and limits: Donors were few, which limited the genetic and exposure-history diversity represented.

As for this clone: The antigen remains undetermined.

J is TRBJ1-2 and V is TRBV7-3; 8 bases are a match to TRBD1. This clonotype was obtained from a woman aged 35 to 49 in good health. Some clones in this sample may be carry-over from other donors' samples. The sequencing sample was made of PBMCs. The CDR3 region has the DNA TGTGCCAGCAGCTTAGAGGGGACAGGCGGGGGCTACACCTTC. It codes for CASSLEGTGGGYTF. Combining the CDR3 with reference TRBV7-3 and TRBJ1-2 gives the whole variable domain GAGVSQTPSNKVTEKGKYVELRCDPISGHTALYWYRQSLGQGPEFLIYFQGTGAADDSGLPNDRFFAVRPEGSVSTLKIQRTERGDSAVYLCASSLEGTGGGYTFGSGTRLTVV.